A selection of T cell receptor beta chains follows, all from one sample in a study of blood T cells in healthy people across ages. Using its own MiXCR run on the 5' RACE reads, TCRdb lists one record per CDR3 protein. The sample includes about 680,000 distinct CDR3 sequences, over 45% seen only once; the top ten take about 32%. Sequenced: blood. Source of these receptors: a woman aged 55 to 70 in good health. Each CDR3 is given with its conserved first and last residue. The D gene is left open where the match is weak. Size tells how often a clone was seen (once, few, many) or the class of an expanded clone, and some rows leave it out.

len: 14; abundance: -; v_gene: TRBV10-2; j_gene: TRBJ1-5; d_gene: -; CDR3aa: CASSESGRNQPQHF; CDR3nt: TGCGCCAGCAGTGAGTCAGGGCGGAATCAGCCCCAGCATTTT
len: 14; abundance: -; v_gene: TRBV20-1; j_gene: TRBJ2-7; d_gene: -; CDR3aa: CSATTAVGPYEQYF; CDR3nt: TGCAGTGCTACAACAGCTGTCGGGCCCTACGAGCAGTACTTC
len: 14; abundance: -; v_gene: TRBV25-1; j_gene: TRBJ2-3; d_gene: TRBD2; CDR3aa: CASGLAGRGDTQYF; CDR3nt: TGTGCCAGCGGACTAGCGGGACGGGGCGATACGCAGTATTTT
len: 13; abundance: few; v_gene: TRBV6-6; j_gene: TRBJ2-7; d_gene: -; CDR3aa: CASSYRNTYEQYF; CDR3nt: TGTGCCAGCAGTTACCGTAACACCTACGAGCAGTACTTC
len: 13; abundance: -; v_gene: TRBV5-1; j_gene: TRBJ1-2; d_gene: TRBD1; CDR3aa: CASSPDGDRGYTF; CDR3nt: TGCGCCAGCAGCCCGGATGGGGACAGGGGTTACACCTTC
len: 12; abundance: few; v_gene: TRBV28; j_gene: TRBJ1-1; d_gene: -; CDR3aa: CAISKRGTGAFF; CDR3nt: TGTGCCATCTCGAAAAGGGGCACGGGGGCTTTCTTT
len: 16; abundance: -; v_gene: TRBV3-1; j_gene: TRBJ2-5; d_gene: TRBD2; CDR3aa: CASSRTSGSLVGTQYF; CDR3nt: TGTGCCAGCAGCCGGACTAGCGGGAGCCTAGTTGGGACCCAGTACTTC
len: 14; abundance: -; v_gene: TRBV14; j_gene: TRBJ2-7; d_gene: TRBD1; CDR3aa: CASSDDRGHYEQYF; CDR3nt: TGTGCCAGCAGCGATGACAGGGGGCACTACGAGCAGTACTTC
len: 14; abundance: -; v_gene: TRBV10-3; j_gene: TRBJ1-4; d_gene: -; CDR3aa: CAISEAGADEKLFF; CDR3nt: TGTGCCATCAGTGAAGCGGGGGCGGATGAAAAACTGTTTTTT
len: 16; abundance: -; v_gene: TRBV4-1; j_gene: TRBJ2-1; d_gene: TRBD1; CDR3aa: CASSQDLATGSYEQFF; CDR3nt: TGCGCCAGCAGCCAAGATCTTGCGACAGGGTCATATGAGCAGTTCTTC
len: 13; abundance: few; v_gene: TRBV12-3/TRBV12-4; j_gene: TRBJ2-7; d_gene: TRBD1; CDR3aa: CASSPQGVYEQYF; CDR3nt: TGTGCCAGCAGTCCACAGGGGGTCTACGAGCAGTACTTC
len: 19; abundance: -; v_gene: TRBV7-8; j_gene: TRBJ2-6; d_gene: TRBD1; CDR3aa: CASSPRTGTHSSGANVLTF; CDR3nt: TGTGCCAGCAGCCCTCGGACAGGGACACACTCTTCCGGGGCCAACGTCCTGACTTTC
len: 13; abundance: -; v_gene: TRBV6-5; j_gene: TRBJ1-1; d_gene: TRBD1; CDR3aa: CASRQGGGTEAFF; CDR3nt: TGTGCCAGCAGGCAGGGGGGGGGTACTGAAGCTTTCTTT
len: 14; abundance: once; v_gene: TRBV20-1; j_gene: TRBJ2-1; d_gene: -; CDR3aa: CSAPNEAAYNEQFF; CDR3nt: TGCAGTGCCCCCAACGAAGCGGCGTACAATGAGCAGTTCTTC
len: 14; abundance: many; v_gene: TRBV6-2/TRBV6-3; j_gene: TRBJ2-7; d_gene: -; CDR3aa: CASSTGVARYEQYF; CDR3nt: TGTGCCAGCAGTACCGGCGTAGCCAGGTACGAGCAGTACTTC
len: 17; abundance: -; v_gene: TRBV28; j_gene: TRBJ2-6; d_gene: TRBD1; CDR3aa: CASRRTGAASGANVLTF; CDR3nt: TGTGCCAGTCGAAGGACAGGGGCCGCCTCTGGGGCCAACGTCCTGACTTTC
len: 14; abundance: few; v_gene: TRBV21-1; j_gene: TRBJ2-3; d_gene: -; CDR3aa: CASSKERGTDTQYF; CDR3nt: TGTGCCAGCAGCAAAGAAAGAGGCACAGATACGCAGTATTTT
len: 14; abundance: -; v_gene: TRBV6-6; j_gene: TRBJ1-5; d_gene: -; CDR3aa: CASSRTEVGQPQHF; CDR3nt: TGTGCCAGCAGCCGGACTGAGGTGGGGCAGCCCCAGCATTTT
len: 11; abundance: few; v_gene: TRBV12-3/TRBV12-4; j_gene: TRBJ1-3; d_gene: -; CDR3aa: CASSFANTIYF; CDR3nt: TGTGCCAGCAGTTTTGCAAACACCATATATTTT
len: 14; abundance: -; v_gene: TRBV4-2; j_gene: TRBJ2-1; d_gene: -; CDR3aa: CASNQPSPSIEQFF; CDR3nt: TGTGCCAGCAACCAACCCTCCCCTAGCATAGAGCAGTTCTTC
len: 13; abundance: many; v_gene: TRBV19; j_gene: TRBJ2-6; d_gene: -; CDR3aa: CASSATGSNVLTF; CDR3nt: TGTGCCAGTAGTGCAACAGGGTCCAACGTCCTGACTTTC
len: 16; abundance: -; v_gene: TRBV4-3; j_gene: TRBJ2-5; d_gene: -; CDR3aa: CASSQDRSPRTETQYF; CDR3nt: TGCGCCAGCAGCCAAGATAGAAGTCCTAGAACCGAGACCCAGTACTTC
len: 12; abundance: many; v_gene: TRBV29-1; j_gene: TRBJ2-7; d_gene: -; CDR3aa: CSVEVGTYEQYF; CDR3nt: TGCAGCGTTGAAGTTGGGACATACGAGCAGTACTTC
len: 16; abundance: -; v_gene: TRBV5-1; j_gene: TRBJ2-1; d_gene: -; CDR3aa: CASSLGDGWSYNEQFF; CDR3nt: TGCGCCAGCAGCTTGGGGGACGGATGGTCCTACAATGAGCAGTTCTTC
len: 14; abundance: once; v_gene: TRBV20-1; j_gene: TRBJ1-5; d_gene: -; CDR3aa: CSARGTTSNQPQHF; CDR3nt: TGCAGTGCTAGGGGCACGACAAGTAATCAGCCCCAGCATTTT
len: 19; abundance: few; v_gene: TRBV4-2; j_gene: TRBJ2-2; d_gene: TRBD1; CDR3aa: CASSQEGTGLTGVTGELFF; CDR3nt: TGTGCCAGCAGCCAAGAAGGGACAGGTTTGACGGGTGTTACCGGGGAGCTGTTTTTT
len: 14; abundance: -; v_gene: TRBV11-2; j_gene: TRBJ2-7; d_gene: -; CDR3aa: CASSANREGYEQYF; CDR3nt: TGTGCCAGCAGCGCTAACAGGGAGGGATACGAGCAGTACTTC
len: 13; abundance: -; v_gene: TRBV2; j_gene: TRBJ1-1; d_gene: -; CDR3aa: CASRGAENTEAFF; CDR3nt: TGTGCCAGCAGAGGGGCCGAGAACACTGAAGCTTTCTTT
len: 13; abundance: -; v_gene: TRBV9; j_gene: TRBJ1-2; d_gene: -; CDR3aa: CASSVDGINGYTF; CDR3nt: TGTGCCAGCAGCGTAGATGGGATCAATGGCTACACCTTC
len: 14; abundance: -; v_gene: TRBV20-1; j_gene: TRBJ2-5; d_gene: -; CDR3aa: CSARARGAAKTQYF; CDR3nt: TGCAGTGCTAGAGCACGGGGGGCTGCAAAGACCCAGTACTTC
len: 14; abundance: many; v_gene: TRBV29-1; j_gene: TRBJ2-1; d_gene: -; CDR3aa: CSVDPAETFNEQFF; CDR3nt: TGCAGCGTTGATCCAGCGGAAACCTTCAATGAGCAGTTCTTC
len: 13; abundance: once; v_gene: TRBV11-3; j_gene: TRBJ2-1; d_gene: TRBD2; CDR3aa: CASSSSGPGEQFF; CDR3nt: TGTGCCAGCAGTTCTAGCGGGCCGGGAGAGCAGTTCTTC
len: 16; abundance: -; v_gene: TRBV7-2; j_gene: TRBJ2-1; d_gene: TRBD2; CDR3aa: CASSLVGGRGNNEQFF; CDR3nt: TGTGCCAGCAGCTTAGTCGGCGGGAGAGGGAACAATGAGCAGTTCTTC
len: 13; abundance: -; v_gene: TRBV6-6; j_gene: TRBJ1-1; d_gene: -; CDR3aa: CASALGRLTEAFF; CDR3nt: TGTGCCAGCGCCTTGGGGCGTCTCACTGAAGCTTTCTTT
len: 13; abundance: -; v_gene: TRBV9; j_gene: TRBJ1-2; d_gene: -; CDR3aa: CASSVAGPYGYTF; CDR3nt: TGTGCCAGCAGCGTAGCTGGGCCCTATGGCTACACCTTC
len: 15; abundance: -; v_gene: TRBV7-2; j_gene: TRBJ1-4; d_gene: TRBD1; CDR3aa: CASSVDRGPDEKLFF; CDR3nt: TGTGCCAGCAGCGTGGACAGGGGGCCGGATGAAAAACTGTTTTTT
len: 14; abundance: -; v_gene: TRBV7-9; j_gene: TRBJ2-7; d_gene: TRBD1; CDR3aa: CASSARQGLYEQYF; CDR3nt: TGTGCCAGCAGCGCAAGACAGGGGCTCTACGAGCAGTACTTC
len: 11; abundance: -; v_gene: TRBV21-1; j_gene: TRBJ2-3; d_gene: -; CDR3aa: CAIRPTDTQYF; CDR3nt: TGTGCCATCAGGCCAACAGATACGCAGTATTTT
len: 16; abundance: once; v_gene: TRBV20-1; j_gene: TRBJ2-3; d_gene: -; CDR3aa: CSAPPGGGVDTDTQYF; CDR3nt: TGCAGTGCTCCCCCGGGGGGCGGGGTAGACACAGATACGCAGTATTTT
len: 14; abundance: few; v_gene: TRBV14; j_gene: TRBJ2-7; d_gene: -; CDR3aa: CAGSWGMDSYEQYF; CDR3nt: TGCGCCGGCAGTTGGGGGATGGACTCCTACGAGCAGTACTTC
len: 13; abundance: few; v_gene: TRBV4-1; j_gene: TRBJ2-1; d_gene: -; CDR3aa: CASSQVLNNEQFF; CDR3nt: TGCGCCAGCAGCCAAGTACTTAACAATGAGCAGTTCTTC
len: 15; abundance: -; v_gene: TRBV20-1; j_gene: TRBJ2-7; d_gene: TRBD2; CDR3aa: CSAQLGTSGAYEQYF; CDR3nt: TGCAGTGCGCAGCTAGGGACTAGCGGGGCCTACGAGCAGTACTTC
len: 14; abundance: -; v_gene: TRBV20-1; j_gene: TRBJ2-7; d_gene: -; CDR3aa: CSARNHRSSYEQYF; CDR3nt: TGCAGTGCTAGAAACCACAGGTCTTCCTACGAGCAGTACTTC
len: 14; abundance: -; v_gene: TRBV18; j_gene: TRBJ2-7; d_gene: TRBD1; CDR3aa: CASSPGQGAVEQYF; CDR3nt: TGTGCCAGCTCACCGGGACAGGGGGCCGTCGAGCAGTACTTC
len: 14; abundance: -; v_gene: TRBV4-3; j_gene: TRBJ2-2; d_gene: -; CDR3aa: CASSQELVAGELFF; CDR3nt: TGCGCCAGCAGCCAAGAATTAGTCGCCGGGGAGCTGTTTTTT
len: 11; abundance: -; v_gene: TRBV29-1; j_gene: TRBJ2-4; d_gene: -; CDR3aa: CSVDVENIQYF; CDR3nt: TGCAGCGTTGATGTCGAAAACATTCAGTACTTC
len: 14; abundance: -; v_gene: TRBV20-1; j_gene: TRBJ2-1; d_gene: TRBD2; CDR3aa: CSAALTSGANEQFF; CDR3nt: TGCAGTGCTGCCCTGACTAGCGGGGCCAATGAGCAGTTCTTC
len: 15; abundance: -; v_gene: TRBV9; j_gene: TRBJ2-3; d_gene: -; CDR3aa: CASSVGGWSTDTQYF; CDR3nt: TGTGCCAGCAGCGTAGGGGGCTGGAGCACAGATACGCAGTATTTT
len: 15; abundance: -; v_gene: TRBV6-1; j_gene: TRBJ2-1; d_gene: -; CDR3aa: CASSAGVLSYNEQFF; CDR3nt: TGTGCCAGCAGCGCAGGGGTATTGTCCTACAATGAGCAGTTCTTC
len: 19; abundance: many; v_gene: TRBV7-9; j_gene: TRBJ2-3; d_gene: TRBD2; CDR3aa: CASSLAPPRTSGRDDTQYF; CDR3nt: TGTGCCAGCAGCTTAGCCCCCCCTAGGACTAGCGGGAGGGACGATACGCAGTATTTT
len: 14; abundance: many; v_gene: TRBV4-2; j_gene: TRBJ2-5; d_gene: -; CDR3aa: CASSHDARSQSKYF; CDR3nt: TGTGCCAGCAGCCACGATGCGAGATCCCAGAGCAAGTACTTC
len: 15; abundance: -; v_gene: TRBV7-9; j_gene: TRBJ2-5; d_gene: TRBD1; CDR3aa: CASSSQPGGQETQYF; CDR3nt: TGTGCCAGCAGCTCCCAACCAGGGGGCCAAGAGACCCAGTACTTC
len: 15; abundance: -; v_gene: TRBV20-1; j_gene: TRBJ2-7; d_gene: TRBD2; CDR3aa: CSARSLSGRAYEQYF; CDR3nt: TGCAGTGCTAGAAGTCTTAGCGGGAGGGCTTACGAGCAGTACTTC
len: 11; abundance: once; v_gene: TRBV9; j_gene: TRBJ1-1; d_gene: -; CDR3aa: CASSGDGEAFF; CDR3nt: TGTGCCAGCAGCGGGGACGGTGAAGCTTTCTTT
len: 15; abundance: few; v_gene: TRBV4-2; j_gene: TRBJ2-7; d_gene: TRBD1; CDR3aa: CASSRPRDRLYEQYF; CDR3nt: TGTGCCAGCAGCCGGCCCCGGGACAGGCTCTACGAGCAGTACTTC
len: 13; abundance: -; v_gene: TRBV3-1; j_gene: TRBJ2-5; d_gene: -; CDR3aa: CASSRRRQETQYF; CDR3nt: TGTGCCAGCAGCCGCCGAAGGCAAGAGACCCAGTACTTC
len: 13; abundance: -; v_gene: TRBV7-2; j_gene: TRBJ2-3; d_gene: -; CDR3aa: CASSVLYTDTQYF; CDR3nt: TGTGCCAGCAGCGTGCTGTACACAGATACGCAGTATTTT
len: 14; abundance: few; v_gene: TRBV9; j_gene: TRBJ2-3; d_gene: -; CDR3aa: CASSVLALADTQYF; CDR3nt: TGTGCCAGCAGCGTACTGGCGCTAGCAGATACGCAGTATTTT